This entry concerns a single T cell receptor (beta chain). Germline and junction disagree at one end, which may indicate a read error. TCR beta CDR3 regions were amplified from RNA. The TCR CDR3 first-round RT-PCR relied on the HTBI primer set. TCRdb independently ran MiXCR on the multiplex PCR reads; one entry per CDR3 protein. The table lists roughly 530,000 distinct CDR3 sequences, roughly a sixth of them singletons. The sample belongs to a study of T cells in Graves' hyperthyroidism and ophthalmopathy. The CDR3 is made up of 15 amino acids. The V gene's germline CDR1 is SEHNR and CDR2 FQNEAQ (reference sequence).

Sequencing was performed on blood. The TCR sequence derives from a young woman with Graves' ophthalmopathy. J is TRBJ1-2 and V is TRBV7-9; TRBD1 agrees at 10 bases. The CDR3 nucleotides are TGTGCCAGCAGCCTGGACAGGGGGGGGAACTATAGCTACACCTTC. Protein: CASSLDRGGNYSYTF. The entire variable domain, with the rest obtained from reference TRBV7-9 and TRBJ1-2, is as follows: DTGVSQNPRHKITKRGQNVTFRCDPISEHNRLYWYRQTLGQGPEFLTYFQNEAQLEKSRLLSDRFSAERPKGSFSTLEIQRTEQGDSAMYLCASSLDRGGNYSYTFGSGTRLTVV.